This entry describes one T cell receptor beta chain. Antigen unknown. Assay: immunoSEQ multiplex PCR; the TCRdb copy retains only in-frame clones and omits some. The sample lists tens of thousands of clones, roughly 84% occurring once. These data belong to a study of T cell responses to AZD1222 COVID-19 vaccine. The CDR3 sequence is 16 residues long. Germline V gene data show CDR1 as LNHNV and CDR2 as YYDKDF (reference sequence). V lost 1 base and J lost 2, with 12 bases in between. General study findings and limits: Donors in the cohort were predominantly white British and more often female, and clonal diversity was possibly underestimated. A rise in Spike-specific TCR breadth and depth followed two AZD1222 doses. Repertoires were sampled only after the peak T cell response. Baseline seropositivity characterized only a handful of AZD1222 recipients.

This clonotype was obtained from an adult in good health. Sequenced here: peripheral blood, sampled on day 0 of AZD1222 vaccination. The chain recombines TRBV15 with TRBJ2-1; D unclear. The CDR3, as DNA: TGTGCCACCAGCAGAGGCCCCTATGGCACCTACAATGAGCAGTTCTTC. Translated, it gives CATSRGPYGTYNEQFF.